This T cell receptor beta chain was documented in a study of CD8 T cells in Susac syndrome. General observations from the study: The study recognized that its TCR sequencing and HLA analysis covered a relatively small number of individuals.

As for this clonotype: Its antigen is currently unknown.

CDR3 length equals 13 residues. Trimming cost V 6 bases and J 5 bases, with 10 bases left between them. Looked up from germline, CDR1 is SNHLY and CDR2 is FYNNEI. TCR beta sequencing covered blood CD8+ and CD4+ T cells. The CD8+ and CD4+ T cells were negatively isolated, with the TEMRA cells enriched by FACS. cDNA came from approximately 0.5 to 1 ug RNA primed by random hexamers. The immunoSEQ assay covered 54 Vbeta and 13 Jbeta segments for CDR3. Via MiXCR, TCRdb re-called the immunoSEQ multiplex PCR reads, giving one row per CDR3 protein. Of 150,000 to 200,000 distinct CDR3 sequences listed, around 94% were seen once; the top ten hold about 0.094%.

This clonotype originated in a human donor with multiple sclerosis. The rearrangement links TRBV2 to TRBJ2-2, with unresolved D. The sequenced material came from CD4+ T cells from PBMCs. The CDR3 region has the DNA TGTGCCAGCAGGGGTCCTAGGACCGGGGAGCTGTTTTTT. It codes for CASRGPRTGELFF.